This entry features one TCR beta chain sequence. Original analysis: Reference gene primer amplification in the assay estimated nucleated cell counts. The protocol was immunoSEQ multiplex PCR, while the TCRdb copy is restricted to in-frame clones and leaves out a portion. That table gives V, J and clone size, and the DNA gave D and trimming. The table includes 75,000 to 90,000 clones, less than 85% detected once. This record belongs to a study of blood T cell repertoires in COVID-19. V was cut by 4 bases and J by 8 bases, with 6 bases left in between. CDR1 is SGHNT, CDR2 YENEEA, per germline. The length of the CDR3 is 11 residues.

The receptor was derived from a woman in her sixties or seventies with acute or convalescent COVID-19. The chain couples TRBV11-3 to TRBJ2-1; TRBD2 is a possible D gene (6 bases). Sequenced sample: peripheral blood. The CDR3 sequence is CASSWGDEQFF. The CDR3 coding sequence is TGTGCCAGCAGCTGGGGGGATGAGCAGTTCTTC.